This entry concerns a single TCR beta chain. Sequencing was performed with immunoSEQ multiplex PCR; in TCRdb, only in-frame clones are kept and a portion is missing. Of under 200,000 clones listed, approximately 90% were seen once; the top ten hold 0.45% to 0.65%. Germline-derived CDR1 and CDR2 are SGHTA and FQGNSA. The length of the CDR3 is 14 residues. Trimming shortened V by 0 bases and J by 0 bases, and 6 bases separated the two germline ends. This entry belongs to a study of blood T cell repertoires in COVID-19. Study-wide background: Italy, Spain and the United States were the sources of the convalescent and acute COVID-19 samples. Sample material is recorded as cDNA or gDNA derived from T cells, B-cell-depleted T cells, or PBMCs.

The sequence came from a man aged 45-65 years with acute or convalescent COVID-19. This chain links TRBV7-2 with TRBJ2-7, with D maybe TRBD2 (5 bases). Input material: peripheral blood. CDR3 region: CASSLAGSSYEQYF. For the CDR3, the DNA is TGTGCCAGCAGCTTAGCAGGGAGCTCCTACGAGCAGTACTTC.